This TCR beta chain stems from a study of blood T cell repertoires in COVID-19. On the study more broadly: Italy, Spain and the United States were the sources of the convalescent and acute COVID-19 samples. In each case, the material was cDNA or gDNA derived from T cells, B-cell-depleted T cells, or PBMCs.

The CDR3 totals 13 residues. Trimming took off 7 bases at V and 6 bases at J, with 12 bases between the two ends. Researchers sorted participants into cohorts using their self-reported clinical history. Per the original methods: Amplification from reference gene primers served as the basis for estimated nucleated cell counts. Sequenced by immunoSEQ multiplex PCR; TCRdb stores in-frame clones only, minus some. The V and J calls and clone size are taken from that table; D and trimming were inferred from the DNA. The sample consists of hundreds of thousands of clones, about 88% of them appearing once. The clonotype originates from a young man with acute COVID-19. The rearrangement links TRBV12-3 or TRBV12-4 to TRBJ2-2; D is unresolved. The sequenced sample was PBMCs or T cells enriched from blood (not recorded which). The CDR3 nucleotides are TGTGCCAGCACTCCAGGCTACGCCGGGGAGCTGTTTTTT. Protein: CASTPGYAGELFF.